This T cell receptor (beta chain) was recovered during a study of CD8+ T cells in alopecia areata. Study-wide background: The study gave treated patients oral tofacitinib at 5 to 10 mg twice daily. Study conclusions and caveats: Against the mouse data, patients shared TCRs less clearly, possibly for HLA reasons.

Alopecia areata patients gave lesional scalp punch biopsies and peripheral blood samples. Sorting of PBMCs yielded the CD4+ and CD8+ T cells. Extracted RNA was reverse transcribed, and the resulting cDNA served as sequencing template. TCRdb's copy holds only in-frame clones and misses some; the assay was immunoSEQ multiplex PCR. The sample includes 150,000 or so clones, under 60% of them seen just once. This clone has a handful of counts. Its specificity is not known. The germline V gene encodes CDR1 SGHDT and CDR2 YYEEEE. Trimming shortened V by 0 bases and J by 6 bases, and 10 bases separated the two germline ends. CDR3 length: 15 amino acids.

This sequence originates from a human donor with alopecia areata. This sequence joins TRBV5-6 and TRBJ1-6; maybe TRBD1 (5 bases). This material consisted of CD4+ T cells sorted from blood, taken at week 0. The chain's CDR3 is CASSLDSGINSPLHF. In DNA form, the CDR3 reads TGTGCCAGCAGCTTGGACTCAGGGATTAATTCACCCCTCCACTTT.